Below are 8 T cell receptor beta chains sequenced from a single sample in a study of cytomegalovirus exposure and HLA in healthy donors. The PCR contained 60 Vbeta and 13 Jbeta primers. Produced via immunoSEQ multiplex PCR; TCRdb's table is partial and in-frame only. The sample records more than 120,000 clones, roughly 76% being singletons. Material for sequencing was PBMCs. These receptors all stem from a woman in her twenties or thirties in good health and CMV-seronegative.

This rearrangement joins TRBV13 to TRBJ2-2; TRBD2 agrees at 7 bases. CDR3 length: 16 amino acids. Germline V gives CDR1 PRHDT, CDR2 FYEKMQ (reference sequence). Trimming cost V 5 bases and J 6 bases; bases outside gene matches: 12. This chain's CDR3 is CASSPWGGLESGELFF. In nucleotides, the CDR3 is TGTGCCAGCAGCCCCTGGGGAGGGTTGGAATCCGGGGAGCTGTTTTTT. The full variable domain, its missing parts supplied by reference TRBV13 and TRBJ2-2, is AAGVIQSPRHLIKEKRETATLKCYPIPRHDTVYWYQQGPGQDPQFLISFYEKMQSDKGSIPDRFSAQQFSDYHSELNMSSLELGDSALYFCASSPWGGLESGELFFGEGSRLTVL.

This clone came up once. The chain links TRBV19 to TRBJ2-6; D perhaps matches TRBD2 (7 bases). Germline V gene lookup returns CDR1 LNHDA and CDR2 SQIVND (reference sequence). V lost 1 base and J 4 bases, leaving 11 bases between the germline ends. The CDR3 runs 16 residues. The CDR3 reads CASSIAGGPGANVLTF. CDR3 nucleotide sequence: TGTGCCAGTAGTATAGCCGGGGGGCCAGGGGCCAACGTCCTGACTTTC.

The chain links TRBV6-6 to TRBJ2-3, with 7 positions matching TRBD2. Germline assignment: CDR1 MNHNY and CDR2 SVGAGI (reference sequence). With V trimmed by 7 bases and J by 0 bases, 4 bases remained unmatched. This CDR3 is 14 amino acids long. CDR3 sequence: CASKGGSSTDTQYF. In DNA form, the CDR3 reads TGTGCCAGCAAGGGCGGGAGTAGCACAGATACGCAGTATTTT.

This chain links TRBV2 with TRBJ2-7, with 7 bases identical to TRBD2. The CDR3 totals 15 residues. The V segment lost 0 bases and the J segment 5 bases; nucleotides outside the gene matches: 7. CDR1 is SNHLY, CDR2 FYNNEI, per germline. CDR3 coding DNA: TGTGCCAGCAGTGAAGCTGGGGGGGTCGGCCACGAGCAGTACTTC. Translated: CASSEAGGVGHEQYF.

This clone was recorded once. The chain is built from TRBV13 and TRBJ1-5; no reliable D call. V shed 0 bases and J shed 11 bases, with 11 bases lying between them. The CDR3 runs 13 residues. Germline-derived CDR1 and CDR2 are PRHDT and FYEKMQ (reference sequence). CDR3: CASSLGWTEAQHF. The CDR3 DNA reads TGTGCCAGCAGCTTAGGTTGGACGGAGGCCCAGCATTTT.

The V and J genes are TRBV4-1 and TRBJ2-3, with D possibly being TRBD2 (5 bases). The CDR3 runs to 16 residues. V lost 0 bases to trimming and J lost 0 bases, with 10 bases between them. Germline V lookup: CDR1 MGHRA, CDR2 YSYEKL. The CDR3 sequence is CASSQDRGASTDTQYF. CDR3 nucleotide sequence: TGCGCCAGCAGCCAAGATCGGGGTGCGAGCACAGATACGCAGTATTTT.

The V gene is TRBV15, the J gene TRBJ2-1, with D uncertain. Trimming left V 0 bases short and J 1 base short, with 13 bases between. There are 17 residues in the CDR3. Germline V gene sequence: CDR1 LNHNV, CDR2 YYDKDF (reference sequence). The CDR3 DNA sequence: TGTGCCACCAGCAGAGATCCAGGTGCGCTTTCCTACAATGAGCAGTTCTTC. As protein: CATSRDPGALSYNEQFF. Full variable domain (remainder filled in from reference TRBV15 and TRBJ2-1): DAMVIQNPRYQVTQFGKPVTLSCSQTLNHNVMYWYQQKSSQAPKLLFHYYDKDFNNEADTPDNFQSRRPNTSFCFLDIRSPGLGDTAMYLCATSRDPGALSYNEQFFGPGTRLTVL.

V usage is TRBV4-1 and J usage is TRBJ2-2, with D possibly matching TRBD2 (6 bases). The ends were cut back, 4 bases at V and 6 bases at J, with 12 bases in the middle. This CDR3 has 14 amino acids. Germline CDR1 and CDR2: MGHRA and YSYEKL. Here the CDR3 reads CASSLGRGAGELFF. In nucleotides, the CDR3 is TGCGCCAGCAGCCTTGGGCGGGGCGCCGGGGAGCTGTTTTTT.